The 17 T cell receptor beta chains reported below all come from one sample, sequenced in a study of T cell repertoires in cytomegalovirus infection. TCRdb independently ran MiXCR on the reads; one entry per CDR3 protein. Counted here are fewer than 1,000,000 distinct CDR3 sequences, approximately 33% occurring once; the ten biggest clones make up around 15%. No antigen has been assigned to these receptors. The sample here was cultured CD8+ T cells from PBMCs, taken from culture after CMV antigen stimulation. These receptors were obtained from a human donor in good health (CMV status not recorded). Some clones in this sample may be carry-over from other donors' samples.

This clonotype turned up a few times. The gene calls are TRBV6-5 and TRBJ1-4, with TRBD1 matching over 10 bases. The length of the CDR3 is 14 residues. Trimming removed 5 bases from V and 6 bases from J; junction bases left unmatched: 3. Germline CDR1 is MNHEY and CDR2 is SVGAGI. The CDR3 DNA reads as TGTGCCAGCAGTGCGGGACAGGGGTATGAAAAACTGTTTTTT. This codes for CASSAGQGYEKLFF.

The genes are TRBV6-2 or TRBV6-3 and TRBJ2-1, with D possibly TRBD2 on 5 matching bases. V was pared by 5 bases and J by 9 bases, with 11 bases between. The CDR3 length is 12 residues. CDR1 and CDR2 (germline): MNHEY, SVGEGT. The CDR3 protein is CASSTRGFEQFF. The CDR3 DNA sequence: TGTGCCAGCAGTACACGAGGGTTTGAGCAGTTCTTC.

In this sample, this clonotype turned up many times. This rearrangement joins TRBV13 to TRBJ1-1, with D possibly matching TRBD1 (5 bases). This CDR3 spans 14 amino acids. Germline assignment: CDR1 PRHDT and CDR2 FYEKMQ (reference sequence). Trimming removed 3 bases from V and 1 base from J, with 9 bases in between. The CDR3 loop is CASSFPTGNTEAFF. DNA for the CDR3: TGTGCCAGCAGCTTTCCTACAGGGAACACTGAAGCTTTCTTT.

CDR3: CASSVDRGISPLHF. CDR3 in DNA: TGTGCCAGCAGCGTCGACAGGGGGATTTCACCCCTCCACTTT. The V gene is TRBV5-4, the J gene TRBJ1-6; 9 nucleotides agree with TRBD1. Germline CDR1 is SGHNT and CDR2 is YYREEE (reference sequence). Trimming removed 4 bases from V and 9 bases from J; junction bases left unmatched: 5. There are 14 residues in the CDR3.

The chain has TRBV7-3 and TRBJ2-5; 11 bases are a match to TRBD2. The ends lost 5 bases at V and 3 bases at J; junction bases unmatched: 5. Germline V lookup: CDR1 SGHTA, CDR2 FQGTGA. The CDR3 loop spans 15 amino acids. The CDR3 DNA is TGTGCCAGCAGCATTAGCGGGGGGGTTAAAGAGACCCAGTACTTC. This sequence encodes CASSISGGVKETQYF.

This chain uses TRBV19 with TRBJ1-5; weak D call: TRBD1 (5 bases). V was clipped by 2 bases and J by 6 bases, with 14 bases between them. Germline V gene data show CDR1 as LNHDA and CDR2 as SQIVND (reference sequence). This CDR3 is built from 15 residues. CDR3 region: CASSISGTSLQPQHF. The CDR3 nucleotides read TGTGCCAGTAGTATATCAGGGACGAGCCTTCAGCCCCAGCATTTT.

This clonotype has at least ten counts. The chain employs TRBV7-2 and TRBJ1-5; no clear D gene. Germline V CDR1 and CDR2: SGHTA, FQGNSA. V was pared by 3 bases and J by 0 bases, with 6 bases between. This CDR3 region has 14 residues. The CDR3 coding sequence is TGTGCCAGCAGCTTTTCTTCTAGCAATCAGCCCCAGCATTTT. This translates into CASSFSSSNQPQHF. The whole variable domain, remainder taken from reference TRBV7-2 and TRBJ1-5, is GAGVSQSPSNKVTEKGKDVELRCDPISGHTALYWYRQSLGQGLEFLIYFQGNSAPDKSGLPSDRFSAERTGGSVSTLTIQRTQQEDSAVYLCASSFSSSNQPQHFGDGTRLSIL.

This clonotype was counted ten times or more. The chain uses TRBV28 and TRBJ2-1; perhaps TRBD1 as D (5 bases). Germline CDR1 MDHEN, CDR2 SYDVKM. V lost 5 bases and J 5 bases, leaving 13 bases between the germline ends. The CDR3 spans 14 residues. CDR3 coding DNA: TGTGCCAGCAGTCCAAGGACAATCGACAATGAGCAGTTCTTC. This encodes CASSPRTIDNEQFF.

This clonotype was counted at least ten times. J is TRBJ2-5 and V is TRBV6-5; maybe TRBD1 (6 bases). From germline, CDR1 is MNHEY and CDR2 SVGAGI. The CDR3 is 15 residues long. With 3 bases removed from V and 1 base from J, the gap between germline ends came to 12 bases. The CDR3 region has the DNA TGTGCCAGCAGTTATGGACAGAGTAGCCAAGAGACCCAGTACTTC. It encodes CASSYGQSSQETQYF.

This clonotype turned up a few times. V usage is TRBV7-9 and J usage is TRBJ1-4, with D perhaps matching TRBD1 (5 bases). Germline CDR1 is SEHNR and CDR2 is FQNEAQ (reference sequence). This CDR3 comprises 15 residues. With 4 bases removed from V and 1 base from J, the gap between germline ends came to 10 bases. The CDR3 loop reads CASSYGGETNEKLFF. CDR3 sequence (DNA): TGTGCCAGCAGCTACGGGGGGGAAACTAATGAAAAACTGTTTTTT.

This clonotype was detected many times. The V and J genes are TRBV7-9 and TRBJ2-1; the D gene is possibly TRBD2 (7 bases). Germline V gene data show CDR1 as SEHNR and CDR2 as FQNEAQ (reference sequence). There are 14 residues in the CDR3. V lost 8 bases and J 8 bases, leaving 19 bases between the germline ends. The CDR3 DNA is TGTGCCAGCCTTAGGGGGGGACCCTCCCATGAGCAGTTCTTC. This codes for CASLRGGPSHEQFF.

The chain joins TRBV29-1 to TRBJ2-7; TRBD1 aligns across 9 bases. V shed 0 bases and J 2 bases; nucleotides not matched to a gene: 5. CDR3 length equals 15 residues. CDR1 is SQVTM and CDR2 is ANQGSEA in the germline V gene. CDR3 sequence (DNA): TGCAGCGTTGAAGATCGGGACAGGGCCCCCTACGAGCAGTACTTC. Amino acid sequence: CSVEDRDRAPYEQYF.

This clonotype has a handful of counts. The rearrangement joins TRBV12-3 or TRBV12-4 to TRBJ2-6; a weak D match, TRBD2 (6 bases). This CDR3 is 14 amino acids long. V was shortened by 7 bases and J by 2 bases, with 9 bases between the two germline ends. DNA of the CDR3: TGTGCCAGCAAAAGGAGGGCTGGGGCCAACGTCCTGACTTTC. Its translation is CASKRRAGANVLTF.

Many counts were recorded for this clonotype. This rearrangement joins TRBV7-2 to TRBJ2-5; 13 bases are a match to TRBD2. CDR1 is SGHTA and CDR2 is FQGNSA in the germline V gene. The CDR3 is 18 amino acids. The trim removed 2 bases at V and 1 base at J, leaving 7 bases unmatched. CDR3 amino acids: CASSLLEGLAGLQETQYF. CDR3 bases: TGTGCCAGCAGCTTACTCGAGGGACTAGCGGGACTCCAAGAGACCCAGTACTTC. Full variable domain (outside the CDR3, taken from reference TRBV7-2 and TRBJ2-5): GAGVSQSPSNKVTEKGKDVELRCDPISGHTALYWYRQSLGQGLEFLIYFQGNSAPDKSGLPSDRFSAERTGGSVSTLTIQRTQQEDSAVYLCASSLLEGLAGLQETQYFGPGTRLLVL.

There are a few counts of this clonotype. V is TRBV6-5 and J is TRBJ2-5, with 10 bases identical to TRBD2. The germline V gene encodes CDR1 MNHEY and CDR2 SVGAGI. Trimming cost V 4 bases and J 5 bases; bases outside gene matches: 7. This CDR3 has 15 amino acids. This CDR3 reads CASSFGLAERETQYF. The CDR3 DNA is TGTGCCAGCAGTTTTGGACTAGCGGAAAGGGAGACCCAGTACTTC.

The chain carries TRBV25-1 and TRBJ1-1, with unresolved D. The length of the CDR3 is 11 residues. Germline loops: CDR1 MGHDK, CDR2 SYGVNS. The V end was cut by 10 bases, the J end by 3 bases, with 9 bases between. The CDR3 region is CATWDYTEAFF. The CDR3, as DNA: TGTGCCACCTGGGATTACACTGAAGCTTTCTTT.

The chain recombines TRBV7-4 with TRBJ2-2; D is unresolved. Germline V gives CDR1 SGHVT, CDR2 SQSDAQ. The V gene lost 4 bases and the J gene lost 2 bases, with 14 bases spanning the gap. The CDR3 extends over 16 amino acids. DNA of the CDR3: TGTGCCAGCAGCTCCCCTATAGGAACCAACACCGGGGAGCTGTTTTTT. As protein: CASSSPIGTNTGELFF.